The clone carrying this TCR beta chain was observed a few times. Its target is unknown. This sample is part of a study of T cell repertoires in cytomegalovirus infection. The overall study: Recently identified HLA-C-restricted CMV epitopes were used, and well-studied HLA-B-restricted CMV epitopes were used as well. Indications of both CMV infection and matching HLA type were provided by public TCR beta signatures.

In TCRdb, the reads were re-called with MiXCR into one record per CDR3 protein. This repertoire shows tens of thousands of distinct CDR3 sequences, 20% found once; its top ten account for 26%. This receptor was obtained from a human donor in good health (CMV status not recorded). Some clones in this sample may be carry-over from other donors' samples. The sample consisted of CD8+ T cells from cultured PBMCs, taken from culture after CMV antigen stimulation.

In DNA, the CDR3 is TGTGCCACCAGTCGAGGACAGCGATACGAGCAGTACTTC. Amino acid sequence: CATSRGQRYEQYF. The genes are TRBV24-1 and TRBJ2-7; D perhaps matches TRBD1 (6 bases). Germline values: CDR1 KGHDR, CDR2 SFDVKD. Trimming removed 6 bases from V and 4 bases from J, with 12 bases in between. The CDR3 runs to 13 residues.